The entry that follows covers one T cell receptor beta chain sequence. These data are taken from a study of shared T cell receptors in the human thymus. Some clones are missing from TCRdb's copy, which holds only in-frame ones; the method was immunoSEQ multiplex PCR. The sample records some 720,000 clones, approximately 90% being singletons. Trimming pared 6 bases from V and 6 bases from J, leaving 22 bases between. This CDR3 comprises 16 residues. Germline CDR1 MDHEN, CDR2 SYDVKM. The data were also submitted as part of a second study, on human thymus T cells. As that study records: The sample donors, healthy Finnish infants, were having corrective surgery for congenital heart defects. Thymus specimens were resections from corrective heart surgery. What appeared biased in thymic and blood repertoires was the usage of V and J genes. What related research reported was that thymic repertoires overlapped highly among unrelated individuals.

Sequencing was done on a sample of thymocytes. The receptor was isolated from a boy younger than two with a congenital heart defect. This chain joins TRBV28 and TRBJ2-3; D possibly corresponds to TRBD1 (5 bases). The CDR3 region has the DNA TGTGCCAGCAGCTCTCCGGACATCACGCCACCGGATACGCAGTATTTT. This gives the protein CASSSPDITPPDTQYF.